This paragraph covers one T cell receptor (beta chain) sequence. Original handling: By means of reference gene primer amplification, nucleated cell counts were estimated. Sequenced by immunoSEQ multiplex PCR; TCRdb stores in-frame clones only, minus some. The D gene and trimming were derived from the DNA, and the V and J assignments and clone size from that table. This sample has fewer than 150,000 clones; about 79% occur once, and the top ten carry about 2.5%. This sample stems from a study of blood T cell repertoires in COVID-19. As for the study in general: The samples span acute and convalescent COVID-19 from the United States, Italy and Spain. PBMCs, B-cell-depleted T cells, or T cells provided the cDNA or gDNA that made up the material.

This CDR3 is 15 amino acids long. The V end lost 2 bases, the J end lost 1 base, and 11 bases lay between the germline ends. The germline V gene encodes CDR1 LNHDA and CDR2 SQIVND (reference sequence). This clonotype was sampled from a man aged 65-85 years with acute or convalescent COVID-19. Sequencing used peripheral blood. The chain joins TRBV19 to TRBJ1-1; D is perhaps TRBD1 (6 bases). CDR3: CASSIQGQTNTEAFF. The CDR3 DNA reads TGTGCCAGTAGTATACAAGGACAGACGAACACTGAAGCTTTCTTT.